The TCR beta chain described here comes from a study of response to subunit inactivated influenza vaccine. General study findings and limits: With each seasonal influenza vaccination, the authors suggested, few new T cells are recruited.

Notes on this clonotype: Its antigen is unknown.

The germline CDR1 and CDR2 sequences are ENHRY and SYGVKD. CDR3 length equals 15 residues. V was shortened by 3 bases and J by 1 base, with 11 bases between the two germline ends. TCRdb reprocessed the RT-PCR reads with MiXCR, giving one entry per CDR3 protein. The sample records about 700,000 distinct CDR3 sequences, around 15% being singletons. This clonotype was sampled from a man in his fifties who received an inactivated influenza vaccine. The V call is TRBV10-3, the J call TRBJ2-3; D unresolved. Sequencing was performed on PBMCs from blood, taken roughly 15 days before vaccination. The CDR3 sequence is CAISDVGHRTDTQYF. The CDR3 nucleotides are TGTGCCATCAGTGATGTGGGCCACCGCACAGATACGCAGTATTTT.